This T cell receptor beta chain was found in a study of T cells in Graves' hyperthyroidism and ophthalmopathy. The definition of stable Graves' hyperthyroidism was no ophthalmopathy progression within 18 months. Diagnoses used clinical symptoms, serum thyroxine and TRAb, thyroid ultrasound and orbital computed tomography. Fresh peripheral blood, 8 to 10 ml, was the source of the PBMCs. This clonotype was observed at least ten times. The investigators amplified TCR beta CDR3 regions from RNA transcripts. HTBI primers drove first-round RT-PCR of the TCR CDR3. TCRdb used MiXCR to reprocess the multiplex PCR reads, holding one entry per CDR3 protein. Altogether hundreds of thousands of distinct CDR3 sequences are present, around a sixth being singletons, with the ten largest covering 13% to 15%. The germline V gene has CDR1 SGHAT and CDR2 FQNNGV. CDR3 length: 16 amino acids. V lost 3 bases to trimming and J lost 0 bases, with 12 bases between them.

This chain joins TRBV11-2 and TRBJ2-1; D perhaps matches TRBD2 (5 bases). The sequenced material came from blood. The source of this sequence is a woman aged 18-29 years with Graves' hyperthyroidism. DNA for the CDR3: TGTGCCAGCAGCTTTAACGGGGTGAGCTCCTACAATGAGCAGTTCTTC. This encodes CASSFNGVSSYNEQFF.